This T cell receptor (beta chain) was captured by sequencing in a study of cytomegalovirus exposure and HLA in healthy donors. Study results and limitations: When presence/absence was analysed, sequencing depth was taken to be roughly uniform across donors. DRB1 had the most TCR associations and HLA-C the fewest, a later analysis found, with rates varying by HLA locus.

The CDR3 runs to 14 residues. Looked up from germline, CDR1 is SEHNR and CDR2 is FQNEAQ (reference sequence). Between the trimmed V and J ends, which lost 3 bases and 5 bases, there was a span of 13 bases. The table lists this clone with a few counts. Its antigen is not known. Primers: 60 Vbeta forward and 13 Jbeta reverse. In the original workflow: An analysis that came later counted tens of millions of unique TCR beta chains, 9 million to 12 million shared. Measured with immunoSEQ multiplex PCR; TCRdb has only the in-frame clones, and not every one. From that table come the V and J calls and clone size; the DNA was used to work out D and trimming. The table has about 89,000 clones, around 77% seen once.

This chain uses TRBV7-9 with TRBJ1-2; tentatively, D is TRBD1 (5 bases). Material: PBMCs. The receptor was isolated from a man between 25 and 39 years old in good health and CMV-seronegative. The CDR3 here is CASSFDRTGYGYTF. CDR3 sequence (DNA): TGTGCCAGCAGCTTCGACAGAACCGGGTATGGCTACACCTTC. The full variable domain, rest sourced from reference TRBV7-9 and TRBJ1-2, is DTGVSQNPRHKITKRGQNVTFRCDPISEHNRLYWYRQTLGQGPEFLTYFQNEAQLEKSRLLSDRFSAERPKGSFSTLEIQRTEQGDSAMYLCASSFDRTGYGYTFGSGTRLTVV.